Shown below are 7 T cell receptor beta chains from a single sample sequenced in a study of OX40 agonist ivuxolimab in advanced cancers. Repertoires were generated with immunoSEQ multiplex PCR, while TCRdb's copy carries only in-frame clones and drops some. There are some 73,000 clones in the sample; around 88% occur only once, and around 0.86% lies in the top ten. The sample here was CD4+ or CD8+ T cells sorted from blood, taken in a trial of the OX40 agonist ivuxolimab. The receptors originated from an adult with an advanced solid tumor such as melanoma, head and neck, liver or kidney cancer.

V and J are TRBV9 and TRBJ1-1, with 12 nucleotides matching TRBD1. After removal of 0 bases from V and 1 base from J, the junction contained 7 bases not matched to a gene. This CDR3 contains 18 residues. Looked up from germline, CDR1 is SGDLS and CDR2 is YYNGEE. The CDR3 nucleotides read TGTGCCAGCAGCGTAGATGGGGGACAGGGGGCCTGGAACACTGAAGCTTTCTTT. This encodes CASSVDGGQGAWNTEAFF.

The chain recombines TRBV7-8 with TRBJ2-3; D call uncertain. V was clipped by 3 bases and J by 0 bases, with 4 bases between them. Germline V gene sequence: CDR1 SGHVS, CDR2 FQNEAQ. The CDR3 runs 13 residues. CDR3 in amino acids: CASSFGSTDTQYF. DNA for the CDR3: TGTGCCAGCAGCTTCGGTAGCACAGATACGCAGTATTTT. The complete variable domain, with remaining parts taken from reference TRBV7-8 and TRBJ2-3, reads GAGVSQSPRYKVAKRGQDVALRCDPISGHVSLFWYQQALGQGPEFLTYFQNEAQLDKSGLPSDRFFAERPEGSVSTLKIQRTQQEDSAVYLCASSFGSTDTQYFGPGTRLTVL.

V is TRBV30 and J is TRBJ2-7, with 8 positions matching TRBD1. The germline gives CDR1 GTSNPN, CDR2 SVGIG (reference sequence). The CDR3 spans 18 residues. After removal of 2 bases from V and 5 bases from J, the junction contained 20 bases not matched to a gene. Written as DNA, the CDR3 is TGTGCCTGGAGTCCCCCCCGAGGAGGAACAGGGGGGTTAAACGAGCAGTACTTC. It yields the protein CAWSPPRGGTGGLNEQYF.

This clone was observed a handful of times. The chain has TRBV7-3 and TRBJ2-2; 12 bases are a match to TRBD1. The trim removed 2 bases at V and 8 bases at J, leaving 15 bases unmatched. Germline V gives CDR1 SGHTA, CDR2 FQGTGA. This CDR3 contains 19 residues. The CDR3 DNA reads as TGTGCCAGCAGCTTACGGCCCGGGACAGGGGGCTTTCCAGCTGGGGAGCTGTTTTTT. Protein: CASSLRPGTGGFPAGELFF. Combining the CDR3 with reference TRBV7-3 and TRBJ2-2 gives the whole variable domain GAGVSQTPSNKVTEKGKYVELRCDPISGHTALYWYRQSLGQGPEFLIYFQGTGAADDSGLPNDRFFAVRPEGSVSTLKIQRTERGDSAVYLCASSLRPGTGGFPAGELFFGEGSRLTVL.

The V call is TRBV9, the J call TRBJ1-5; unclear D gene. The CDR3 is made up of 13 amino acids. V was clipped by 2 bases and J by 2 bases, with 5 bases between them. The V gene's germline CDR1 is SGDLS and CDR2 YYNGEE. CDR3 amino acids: CASSVQGNQPQHF. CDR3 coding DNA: TGTGCCAGCAGCGTTCAGGGCAATCAGCCCCAGCATTTT.

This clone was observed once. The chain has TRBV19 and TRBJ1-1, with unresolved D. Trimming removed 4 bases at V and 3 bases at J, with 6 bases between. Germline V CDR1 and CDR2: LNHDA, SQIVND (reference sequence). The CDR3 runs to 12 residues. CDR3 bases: TGTGCCAGTAGTACTCCTTACACTGAAGCTTTCTTT. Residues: CASSTPYTEAFF.

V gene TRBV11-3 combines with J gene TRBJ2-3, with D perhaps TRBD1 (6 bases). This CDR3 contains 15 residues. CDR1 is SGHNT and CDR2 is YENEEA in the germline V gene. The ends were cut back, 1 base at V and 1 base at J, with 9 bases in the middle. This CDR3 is CASSLGGRRTDTQYF. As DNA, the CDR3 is TGTGCCAGCAGCTTAGGGGGGCGCCGCACAGATACGCAGTATTTT.